These 2 T cell receptor beta chains were all obtained from the same sample, sequenced in a study of blood T cell repertoires in COVID-19. Data came from immunoSEQ multiplex PCR; TCRdb stores just in-frame clones and leaves some out. This sample carries approximately 450,000 clones, about 89% of them seen once, and the ten largest clones take 4% to 5.5%. The sample was peripheral blood. The receptor set was obtained from a woman between 25 and 40 years old with acute or convalescent COVID-19.

This clone was seen a few times. The rearrangement links TRBV3-1 (or the pseudogene TRBV3-2) to TRBJ1-1; 10 nucleotides align to TRBD1. Trimming removed 2 bases from V and 0 bases from J; junction bases left unmatched: 6. This CDR3 has 17 residues. Germline V lookup: CDR1 LGHDT, CDR2 YNNKEL (reference sequence). The CDR3 DNA reads as TGTGCCAGCAGCCAAAGACCGGGACAGGGGATGAACACTGAAGCTTTCTTT. Its protein product is CASSQRPGQGMNTEAFF.

The V gene is TRBV21-1, the J gene TRBJ1-2; TRBD1 is taken as the D call from the table, unchecked against the DNA. TRBV21-1 is a recognized pseudogene. CDR3 size: 19 residues. The CDR3, as DNA: TGTGCCAGCAGCAAAGTTTCAGAGCACGGGACATCGCTGGACTATGGCTACACCTTC. As protein: CASSKVSEHGTSLDYGYTF.